This TCR beta chain was documented in a study of cytomegalovirus exposure and HLA in healthy donors. Remarks on this clone: Its antigen is as yet unknown.

Findings and caveats of the study: Rare TCR sequences dominated, though some public TCRs recurred in many donors. As a later analysis showed, a missense DCLRE1C variant was linked to trimming of TCR beta V- and J-genes.

With 60 Vbeta and 13 Jbeta primers, the PCR was carried out. Only in-frame clones appear in the TCRdb table, and some are missing; sequencing was by immunoSEQ multiplex PCR. The table lists some 150,000 clones, around nine tenths of them singletons. The specimen sequenced was PBMCs. The receptor was derived from a woman aged 30 to 39 in good health and CMV-seronegative.

The CDR3 bases are TGTGCCAGCAGCTTATGGAGGGATCCAGAGACCCAGTACTTC. It translates to CASSLWRDPETQYF. The chain recombines TRBV13 with TRBJ2-5; weak D call: TRBD2 (6 bases). Germline V gene sequence: CDR1 PRHDT, CDR2 FYEKMQ (reference sequence). The CDR3 consists of 14 residues. With 2 bases removed from V and 4 bases from J, the gap between germline ends came to 11 bases.